The rows below give T cell receptor beta chains drawn from one sample of a study of blood T cell repertoires in COVID-19. Sequencing was performed with immunoSEQ multiplex PCR; in TCRdb, only in-frame clones are kept and a portion is missing. The sample yields 150,000 to 200,000 clones, around 76% seen once. Sequences were obtained from PBMCs or T cells enriched from blood (not recorded which). The receptors originated from a woman in her fifties or sixties with acute COVID-19. Both conserved end residues are part of each CDR3. The D gene is left open where the match is weak. Rows may omit the clone size; those that give it use once, few, many or a size class.

len: 16; d_gene: NA; j_gene: TRBJ2-5; v_gene: TRBV10-3; abundance: NA; CDR3aa: CAISDPDSRGAETQYF; CDR3nt: TGTGCCATCAGTGACCCCGACTCCCGCGGCGCAGAGACCCAGTACTTC
len: 15; d_gene: TRBD1; j_gene: TRBJ2-1; v_gene: TRBV6-5; abundance: NA; CDR3aa: CASSYGQGSYNEQFF; CDR3nt: TGTGCCAGCAGTTACGGACAGGGATCCTACAATGAGCAGTTCTTC
len: 16; d_gene: NA; j_gene: TRBJ1-1; v_gene: TRBV28; abundance: NA; CDR3aa: CASSSSGVSGYTEAFF; CDR3nt: TGTGCCAGCAGTTCGTCAGGGGTTTCGGGATACACTGAAGCTTTCTTT
len: 14; d_gene: NA; j_gene: TRBJ1-4; v_gene: TRBV6-5; abundance: once; CDR3aa: CASSLAGPGEKLFF; CDR3nt: TGTGCCAGCAGTCTAGCCGGGCCTGGTGAAAAACTGTTTTTT
len: 13; d_gene: NA; j_gene: TRBJ1-6; v_gene: TRBV25-1; abundance: NA; CDR3aa: CASGKTANSPLHF; CDR3nt: TGTGCCAGCGGAAAGACAGCTAATTCACCCCTCCACTTT
len: 15; d_gene: TRBD1; j_gene: TRBJ1-1; v_gene: TRBV18; abundance: NA; CDR3aa: CASSQGQGWITEAFF; CDR3nt: TGTGCCAGCTCTCAAGGACAGGGGTGGATCACTGAAGCTTTCTTT
len: 13; d_gene: NA; j_gene: TRBJ1-5; v_gene: TRBV19; abundance: few; CDR3aa: CASSARGSQPQHF; CDR3nt: TGTGCCAGTAGTGCGCGAGGGAGTCAGCCCCAGCATTTT
len: 15; d_gene: NA; j_gene: TRBJ2-2; v_gene: TRBV18; abundance: NA; CDR3aa: CASSPDRTNTGELFF; CDR3nt: TGTGCCAGCTCACCCGACAGGACGAACACCGGGGAGCTGTTTTTT
len: 16; d_gene: NA; j_gene: TRBJ2-4; v_gene: TRBV19; abundance: NA; CDR3aa: CASSIPAGTPKNIQYF; CDR3nt: TGTGCCAGTAGTATTCCCGCAGGGACACCCAAAAACATTCAGTACTTC
len: 19; d_gene: TRBD2; j_gene: TRBJ2-3; v_gene: TRBV14; abundance: few; CDR3aa: CASSHARGSGASGTDTQYF; CDR3nt: TGTGCCAGCAGCCATGCGCGGGGGAGCGGGGCGTCTGGCACAGATACGCAGTATTTT
len: 16; d_gene: TRBD2; j_gene: TRBJ2-3; v_gene: TRBV5-4; abundance: NA; CDR3aa: CASSLGLAEHTDTQYF; CDR3nt: TGTGCCAGCAGCTTGGGGCTAGCGGAGCATACAGATACGCAGTATTTT
len: 12; d_gene: NA; j_gene: TRBJ2-5; v_gene: TRBV5-8; abundance: NA; CDR3aa: CASSLDRETQYF; CDR3nt: TGTGCCAGCAGCTTGGATCGGGAGACCCAGTACTTC
len: 12; d_gene: NA; j_gene: TRBJ1-1; v_gene: TRBV28; abundance: NA; CDR3aa: CASTGMNTEAFF; CDR3nt: TGTGCCAGCACGGGAATGAACACTGAAGCTTTCTTT
len: 15; d_gene: TRBD1; j_gene: TRBJ1-3; v_gene: TRBV7-9; abundance: NA; CDR3aa: CASSPKGTAGNTIYF; CDR3nt: TGTGCCAGCAGCCCAAAGGGGACAGCTGGAAACACCATATATTTT
len: 15; d_gene: NA; j_gene: TRBJ2-1; v_gene: TRBV5-1; abundance: NA; CDR3aa: CASSPDGRGRGEQFF; CDR3nt: TGCGCCAGCAGCCCGGATGGGCGGGGGCGGGGTGAGCAGTTCTTC
len: 12; d_gene: NA; j_gene: TRBJ1-3; v_gene: TRBV29-1; abundance: NA; CDR3aa: CSVEDGGATIYF; CDR3nt: TGCAGCGTTGAAGACGGGGGGGCCACCATATATTTT
len: 15; d_gene: TRBD2; j_gene: TRBJ2-5; v_gene: TRBV7-9; abundance: NA; CDR3aa: CASRTGLANQETQYF; CDR3nt: TGTGCCAGCAGGACCGGACTAGCGAACCAAGAGACCCAGTACTTC
len: 16; d_gene: TRBD1; j_gene: TRBJ1-3; v_gene: TRBV19; abundance: NA; CDR3aa: CASSTRPGDRMNTIYF; CDR3nt: TGTGCCAGTAGTACTCGCCCAGGGGACAGGATGAACACCATATATTTT
len: 11; d_gene: NA; j_gene: TRBJ1-2; v_gene: TRBV29-1; abundance: NA; CDR3aa: CSDTANYGYTF; CDR3nt: TGCAGCGACACAGCTAACTATGGCTACACCTTC
len: 14; d_gene: TRBD1; j_gene: TRBJ2-1; v_gene: TRBV27; abundance: NA; CDR3aa: CASSDRGPVDEQFF; CDR3nt: TGTGCCAGCAGCGACAGGGGGCCTGTGGATGAGCAGTTCTTC
len: 12; d_gene: NA; j_gene: TRBJ1-1; v_gene: TRBV10-1; abundance: NA; CDR3aa: CASSESGFDAFF; CDR3nt: TGCGCCAGCAGTGAGTCCGGGTTTGATGCTTTCTTT
len: 15; d_gene: NA; j_gene: TRBJ1-1; v_gene: TRBV5-1; abundance: NA; CDR3aa: CASSAAPGSSTEAFF; CDR3nt: TGCGCCAGCAGCGCCGCCCCAGGGTCCTCCACTGAAGCTTTCTTT
len: 15; d_gene: TRBD1; j_gene: TRBJ1-1; v_gene: TRBV25-1; abundance: NA; CDR3aa: CASSEQGASNTEAFF; CDR3nt: TGTGCCAGCAGTGAACAGGGGGCGTCGAACACTGAAGCTTTCTTT
len: 16; d_gene: NA; j_gene: TRBJ1-2; v_gene: TRBV5-1; abundance: NA; CDR3aa: CASSPEARRLFYGYTF; CDR3nt: TGCGCCAGCAGCCCCGAGGCCCGCCGGTTGTTCTATGGCTACACCTTC
len: 14; d_gene: NA; j_gene: TRBJ1-1; v_gene: TRBV25-1; abundance: NA; CDR3aa: CASSESTLNTEAFF; CDR3nt: TGTGCCAGCAGTGAGTCTACCCTTAACACTGAAGCTTTCTTT
len: 13; d_gene: TRBD1; j_gene: TRBJ2-5; v_gene: TRBV19; abundance: NA; CDR3aa: CASSAYRGETQYF; CDR3nt: TGTGCCAGTAGTGCGTACAGGGGGGAGACCCAGTACTTC
len: 13; d_gene: NA; j_gene: TRBJ1-1; v_gene: TRBV7-2; abundance: once; CDR3aa: CASSLIWEGAAFF; CDR3nt: TGTGCCAGCAGCTTGATATGGGAGGGTGCGGCTTTCTTT
len: 14; d_gene: NA; j_gene: TRBJ1-2; v_gene: TRBV3-1/TRBV3-2; abundance: NA; CDR3aa: CASSQAGRPYGYTF; CDR3nt: TGTGCCAGCAGCCAAGCAGGCAGGCCCTATGGCTACACCTTC
len: 19; d_gene: TRBD2; j_gene: TRBJ2-3; v_gene: TRBV5-1; abundance: NA; CDR3aa: CASSTGLAGGNRGADTQYF; CDR3nt: TGCGCCAGCAGCACCGGACTAGCGGGGGGAAATCGGGGAGCCGATACGCAGTATTTT
len: 16; d_gene: TRBD1; j_gene: TRBJ2-5; v_gene: TRBV7-7; abundance: NA; CDR3aa: CASSSGTGGFGETQYF; CDR3nt: TGTGCCAGCAGCTCAGGGACAGGGGGCTTTGGAGAGACCCAGTACTTC
len: 16; d_gene: NA; j_gene: TRBJ1-4; v_gene: TRBV4-1; abundance: NA; CDR3aa: CASSQGGQATNEKLFF; CDR3nt: TGCGCCAGCAGCCAAGGCGGGCAGGCAACTAATGAAAAACTGTTTTTT
len: 14; d_gene: TRBD1; j_gene: TRBJ1-2; v_gene: TRBV2; abundance: NA; CDR3aa: CASNRGQASYGYTF; CDR3nt: TGTGCCAGCAATCGAGGACAGGCGTCCTATGGCTACACCTTC
len: 18; d_gene: TRBD1; j_gene: TRBJ1-5; v_gene: TRBV2; abundance: NA; CDR3aa: CASSDRAYRGLTNQPQHF; CDR3nt: TGTGCCAGCAGTGATAGGGCCTACAGGGGGCTCACAAATCAGCCCCAGCATTTT
len: 15; d_gene: NA; j_gene: TRBJ1-3; v_gene: TRBV12-1; abundance: NA; CDR3aa: CASSDSTSSGNTIYF; CDR3nt: TGTGCCAGCAGCGACTCGACGAGCTCTGGAAACACCATATATTTT
len: 13; d_gene: TRBD1; j_gene: TRBJ1-2; v_gene: TRBV6-5; abundance: NA; CDR3aa: CATLGTAIYGYTF; CDR3nt: TGTGCCACCTTGGGGACAGCTATTTATGGCTACACCTTC
len: 14; d_gene: NA; j_gene: TRBJ1-2; v_gene: TRBV6-1; abundance: NA; CDR3aa: CASSEVKGGGGYTF; CDR3nt: TGTGCCAGCAGTGAAGTCAAAGGAGGCGGTGGCTACACCTTC
len: 16; d_gene: TRBD2; j_gene: TRBJ2-5; v_gene: TRBV5-1; abundance: NA; CDR3aa: CASSLGGGGPQETQYF; CDR3nt: TGCGCCAGCAGCTTGGGAGGCGGGGGACCGCAAGAGACCCAGTACTTC
len: 16; d_gene: NA; j_gene: TRBJ1-5; v_gene: TRBV2; abundance: few; CDR3aa: CASALGGWGSNQPQHF; CDR3nt: TGTGCCAGCGCCTTAGGGGGATGGGGTAGCAATCAGCCCCAGCATTTT
len: 16; d_gene: TRBD1; j_gene: TRBJ1-2; v_gene: TRBV5-6; abundance: NA; CDR3aa: CASSTILPGTDYGYTF; CDR3nt: TGTGCCAGCAGCACCATTCTTCCCGGGACAGACTATGGCTACACCTTC
len: 14; d_gene: NA; j_gene: TRBJ1-5; v_gene: TRBV6-5; abundance: few; CDR3aa: CASSPAPGNQPQHF; CDR3nt: TGTGCCAGCAGTCCAGCCCCGGGGAATCAGCCCCAGCATTTT
len: 14; d_gene: TRBD1; j_gene: TRBJ1-3; v_gene: TRBV7-8; abundance: NA; CDR3aa: CASSPDRGVNTIYF; CDR3nt: TGTGCCAGCAGCCCGGACAGGGGCGTAAACACCATATATTTT
len: 14; d_gene: NA; j_gene: TRBJ1-4; v_gene: TRBV30; abundance: NA; CDR3aa: CAWSGGRGREKLFF; CDR3nt: TGTGCCTGGAGTGGGGGGAGGGGACGCGAAAAACTGTTTTTT
len: 13; d_gene: NA; j_gene: TRBJ1-2; v_gene: TRBV28; abundance: NA; CDR3aa: CASQGYTNYGYTF; CDR3nt: TGTGCCAGCCAGGGCTACACTAACTATGGCTACACCTTC
len: 15; d_gene: NA; j_gene: TRBJ1-4; v_gene: TRBV5-8; abundance: once; CDR3aa: CASSLGQGFSEKLFF; CDR3nt: TGTGCCAGCAGCTTGGGTCAGGGCTTCAGTGAAAAACTGTTTTTT
len: 18; d_gene: TRBD1; j_gene: TRBJ2-3; v_gene: TRBV19; abundance: NA; CDR3aa: CASSLPRQGARGTDTQYF; CDR3nt: TGTGCCAGTAGTCTACCACGACAGGGGGCCAGGGGCACAGATACGCAGTATTTT
len: 17; d_gene: TRBD2; j_gene: TRBJ2-3; v_gene: TRBV7-8; abundance: NA; CDR3aa: CASSFGGSGGLTDTQYF; CDR3nt: TGTGCCAGCAGCTTTGGGGGTAGCGGGGGGCTCACAGATACGCAGTATTTT
len: 14; d_gene: TRBD1; j_gene: TRBJ1-5; v_gene: TRBV19; abundance: NA; CDR3aa: CAGAPGTGQQPQHF; CDR3nt: TGTGCCGGAGCACCCGGGACAGGGCAACAGCCCCAGCATTTT
len: 14; d_gene: NA; j_gene: TRBJ1-4; v_gene: TRBV6-6; abundance: once; CDR3aa: CASTSYSFNEKLFF; CDR3nt: TGTGCCAGCACCTCATACTCTTTCAATGAAAAACTGTTTTTT
len: 15; d_gene: NA; j_gene: TRBJ2-5; v_gene: TRBV15; abundance: NA; CDR3aa: CATSRDGGRGETQYF; CDR3nt: TGTGCCACCAGCAGAGATGGCGGTCGGGGGGAGACCCAGTACTTC
len: 14; d_gene: NA; j_gene: TRBJ2-3; v_gene: TRBV25-1; abundance: NA; CDR3aa: CASSEGVNTDTQYF; CDR3nt: TGTGCCAGCAGTGAAGGAGTCAACACAGATACGCAGTATTTT
len: 17; d_gene: NA; j_gene: TRBJ2-6; v_gene: TRBV19; abundance: NA; CDR3aa: CASMGTAVKSGANVLTF; CDR3nt: TGTGCCAGTATGGGGACTGCAGTCAAGTCTGGGGCCAACGTCCTGACTTTC
len: 14; d_gene: NA; j_gene: TRBJ2-5; v_gene: TRBV11-3; abundance: NA; CDR3aa: CASSLGGLKETQYF; CDR3nt: TGTGCCAGCAGCTTAGGGGGCCTCAAAGAGACCCAGTACTTC
len: 14; d_gene: NA; j_gene: TRBJ1-6; v_gene: TRBV28; abundance: few; CDR3aa: CASRSTVINSPLHF; CDR3nt: TGTGCCAGCAGGTCGACAGTAATTAATTCACCCCTCCACTTT
len: 16; d_gene: NA; j_gene: TRBJ1-2; v_gene: TRBV19; abundance: NA; CDR3aa: CASSIDLPGIGYGYTF; CDR3nt: TGTGCCAGTAGTATAGATCTACCCGGGATCGGCTATGGCTACACCTTC